This passage covers 28 T cell receptor beta chains from one sample sequenced in a study of siplizumab effects on memory and regulatory T cells. Assay used: immunoSEQ multiplex PCR; TCRdb lists only in-frame clones, some missing. The table shows roughly 120,000 clones, with just under 95% occurring only once. Sequencing was carried out using CD4+ T cells sorted from blood. The receptors come from a human donor in good health.

The chain combines TRBV27 with TRBJ2-7; 10 nucleotides match TRBD1. Germline-derived CDR1 and CDR2 are MNHEY and SMNVEV (reference sequence). CDR3 length: 15 amino acids. Trimming cost V 3 bases and J 2 bases; bases outside gene matches: 4. The CDR3 is CASSFSGTGAYEQYF. The CDR3 DNA sequence: TGTGCCAGCAGTTTCTCCGGGACAGGGGCCTACGAGCAGTACTTC.

The rearrangement uses TRBV4-1 and TRBJ2-5; TRBD1 matches 11 bases. Trimming took 1 base from V and 5 from J; bases not matched to a gene: 9. This CDR3 spans 17 amino acids. Germline V CDR1 and CDR2: MGHRA, YSYEKL. CDR3 sequence: CASSQVRDRGGRETQYF. The CDR3 DNA reads TGCGCCAGCAGCCAAGTTCGGGACAGGGGGGGTCGGGAGACCCAGTACTTC.

The V call is TRBV5-1, the J call TRBJ2-7; 9 nucleotides match TRBD1. Germline assignment: CDR1 SGHRS and CDR2 YFSETQ. The CDR3 has 14 amino acids. The V and J ends lost 4 bases and 4 bases, in that order; junction bases with no gene match: 6. In DNA form, the CDR3 reads TGCGCCAGCAGCGACGACAGGGGGTCGTACGAGCAGTACTTC. Its translation is CASSDDRGSYEQYF.

V and J are TRBV5-6 and TRBJ1-1; 9 bases map to TRBD1. Germline assignment: CDR1 SGHDT and CDR2 YYEEEE. Unmatched junction bases numbered 1, after V lost 4 bases and J lost 0 bases. This CDR3 region has 14 residues. CDR3 residues: CASSRDRVNTEAFF. CDR3 sequence (DNA): TGTGCCAGCAGCCGGGACAGGGTGAACACTGAAGCTTTCTTT.

This clone showed up just a few times. This chain joins TRBV6-6 and TRBJ1-5; a weak D match, TRBD1 (6 bases). The CDR3 covers 14 residues. The ends were cut back, 2 bases at V and 7 bases at J, with 12 bases in the middle. The V gene's germline CDR1 is MNHNY and CDR2 SVGAGI (reference sequence). The DNA for the CDR3 is TGTGCCAGCAGTTACCGCCCAGGGGACCAGCCCCAGCATTTT. Translating gives CASSYRPGDQPQHF.

This clone has just one count. V usage is TRBV5-1 and J usage is TRBJ2-2; D is unresolved. This CDR3 has 13 amino acids. The ends were cut back, 0 bases at V and 8 bases at J, with 8 bases in the middle. Germline assignment: CDR1 SGHRS and CDR2 YFSETQ. The CDR3 spells CASSLVSAGELFF. CDR3 DNA sequence: TGCGCCAGCAGCTTGGTGTCCGCTGGGGAGCTGTTTTTT.

The chain has TRBV6-5 and TRBJ2-7; tentatively, D is TRBD2 (6 bases). Germline V gene lookup returns CDR1 MNHEY and CDR2 SVGAGI. CDR3 size: 13 residues. V lost 5 bases, J lost 3 bases, and 11 bases lay in between. The CDR3 coding sequence is TGTGCCAGCAGTGTCCCGGAGGGCTACGAGCAGTACTTC. Its translation: CASSVPEGYEQYF.

This sequence joins TRBV4-1 and TRBJ2-7; 10 bases map to TRBD1. The CDR3 extends over 16 amino acids. The V gene's germline CDR1 is MGHRA and CDR2 YSYEKL. J was trimmed by 4 bases and V by 2 bases; bases with no gene match: 8. CDR3 residues: CASSQKPRDRGYEQYF. DNA for the CDR3: TGCGCCAGCAGCCAAAAACCGCGGGACAGGGGTTACGAGCAGTACTTC.

The rearrangement joins TRBV4-2 to TRBJ1-1, with D possibly being TRBD1 (6 bases). The CDR3 runs to 15 residues. CDR1 is LGHNA and CDR2 is YNFKEQ in the germline V gene. The germline V and J ends were trimmed by 3 bases and 1 base, with 12 bases remaining between them. The CDR3 DNA sequence: TGTGCCAGCAGCCAGCCCCCCAGGGGGAACACTGAAGCTTTCTTT. Translated, it gives CASSQPPRGNTEAFF.

This chain links TRBV5-4 with TRBJ1-5; unclear D gene. The CDR3 sequence is 13 residues long. Trimming cost V 0 bases and J 6 bases, with 7 bases left between them. In germline, CDR1 is SGHNT, CDR2 YYREEE (reference sequence). The CDR3 nucleotides read TGTGCCAGCAGCTTGGACTCCAGTCAGCCCCAGCATTTT. This translates into CASSLDSSQPQHF.

The chain links TRBV11-2 to TRBJ1-2, with D possibly being TRBD1 (6 bases). This CDR3 contains 16 residues. Germline CDR1 reads SGHAT; CDR2 reads FQNNGV. Between the trimmed V and J ends, which lost 5 bases and 0 bases, there was a span of 16 bases. The CDR3: CASSPLGGESNYGYTF. In DNA form, the CDR3 reads TGTGCCAGCAGCCCATTAGGGGGGGAGTCTAACTATGGCTACACCTTC.

The V call is TRBV6-5, the J call TRBJ1-1; unclear D gene. The CDR3 consists of 14 residues. The germline V and J ends were trimmed by 2 bases and 7 bases, with 14 bases remaining between them. CDR1 is MNHEY, CDR2 SVGAGI, per germline. The CDR3, as DNA: TGTGCCAGCAGTTACGGACCAGGACCCTTTGAAGCTTTCTTT. Its translation: CASSYGPGPFEAFF.

In its sample, this clone was seen once. The chain carries TRBV27 and TRBJ2-4; D is perhaps TRBD2 (7 bases). Trimming shortened V by 6 bases and J by 3 bases, and 12 bases separated the two germline ends. In germline, CDR1 is MNHEY, CDR2 SMNVEV (reference sequence). The CDR3 has 14 residues. CDR3 DNA: TGTGCCAGCAGCGGGGGGCCTGGCAAAAACATTCAGTACTTC. This translates into CASSGGPGKNIQYF.

The count of this clone is one. The same CDR3 also results from other DNA sequences found in this sample. The J gene is TRBJ1-5, the V gene TRBV7-9, with D tentatively TRBD1 (5 bases). The CDR3 consists of 13 residues. The V end was cut by 2 bases, the J end by 6 bases, with 8 bases between. Germline lookup yields CDR1 SEHNR and CDR2 FQNEAQ (reference sequence). In DNA, the CDR3 is TGTGCCAGCAGCTTATCAGGGCTTCAGCCCCAGCATTTT. The encoded protein is CASSLSGLQPQHF.

This rearrangement joins TRBV5-1 to TRBJ2-5, with 7 bases lining up with TRBD2. This CDR3 comprises 17 residues. Germline V gives CDR1 SGHRS, CDR2 YFSETQ. V shed 3 bases, J shed 1 base, and the junction held 12 bases outside the gene matches. CDR3 bases: TGCGCCAGCAGCTATGGTTTCGCCTCTAGCGGCCAAGAGACCCAGTACTTC. This translates into CASSYGFASSGQETQYF.

CDR3 in amino acids: CASSPQDGMGFQETQYF. The CDR3, as DNA: TGTGCCAGCTCACCCCAGGACGGGATGGGTTTCCAAGAGACCCAGTACTTC. This chain uses TRBV18 with TRBJ2-5; D is possibly TRBD2 (5 bases). Germline CDR1 and CDR2: KGHSH and LQKENI. This CDR3 comprises 17 residues. V lost 3 bases to trimming and J lost 1 base, with 18 bases between them. Filled out from reference TRBV18 and TRBJ2-5, the complete variable domain reads NAGVMQNPRHLVRRRGQEARLRCSPMKGHSHVYWYRQLPEEGLKFMVYLQKENIIDESGMPKERFSAEFPKEGPSILRIQQVVRGDSAAYFCASSPQDGMGFQETQYFGPGTRLLVL.

As to this clone: Other DNA sequences of this sample code for an identical CDR3. CDR3 region: CASSVGPQNTEAFF. CDR3 sequence (DNA): TGTGCCAGCAGCGTAGGGCCTCAGAACACTGAAGCTTTCTTT. This chain joins TRBV9 and TRBJ1-1; D gene uncertain. CDR3 length equals 14 residues. Germline lookup yields CDR1 SGDLS and CDR2 YYNGEE. V was shortened by 0 bases and J by 1 base, with 7 bases between the two germline ends.

V and J are TRBV19 and TRBJ2-5, with D perhaps assigned TRBD1 or TRBD2 (5 bases each). V was clipped by 10 bases and J by 5 bases, with 17 bases between them. This CDR3 has 13 residues. Germline CDR1 reads LNHDA; CDR2 reads SQIVND (reference sequence). CDR3 residues: CATQRGALETQYF. DNA of the CDR3: TGTGCCACTCAGCGAGGGGCCCTGGAGACCCAGTACTTC.

The rearrangement joins TRBV7-9 to TRBJ1-2, with 7 bases matching TRBD1. The J segment lost 2 bases and the V segment lost 4 bases, leaving 4 bases of the junction unmatched. Germline V gene lookup returns CDR1 SEHNR and CDR2 FQNEAQ (reference sequence). The CDR3 is 14 amino acids. The CDR3 DNA reads TGTGCCAGCAGCTACTTACAGGGGAACTATGGCTACACCTTC. It is translated as CASSYLQGNYGYTF.

The gene calls are TRBV6-5 and TRBJ2-1; 13 bases are a match to TRBD2. The CDR3 has 15 amino acids. V lost 7 bases and J lost 6; bases outside the gene matches: 6. Germline values: CDR1 MNHEY, CDR2 SVGAGI. CDR3 sequence reads: CASIAGTSGANEQFF. Here the CDR3 DNA reads TGTGCCAGCATCGCCGGGACTAGCGGGGCCAATGAGCAGTTCTTC.

The gene calls are TRBV7-3 and TRBJ2-1; 8 bases match TRBD2. The V gene's germline CDR1 is SGHTA and CDR2 FQGTGA. CDR3 length: 16 residues. V shed 4 bases, J shed 0 bases, and the junction held 5 bases outside the gene matches. The CDR3 nucleotides are TGTGCCAGCAGCTCTGCCGGGACTAGCTCCTACAATGAGCAGTTCTTC. Translated: CASSSAGTSSYNEQFF.

This sequence joins TRBV18 and TRBJ2-1; TRBD2 matches at 8 bases. The ends lost 0 bases at V and 9 bases at J; junction bases unmatched: 1. Germline V lookup: CDR1 KGHSH, CDR2 LQKENI. The CDR3 loop spans 13 amino acids. Here the CDR3 reads CASSPPGRGEQFF. The CDR3 region has the DNA TGTGCCAGCTCACCACCCGGGAGGGGTGAGCAGTTCTTC.

A remark on this clone: At one boundary the junction diverges from the germline segment, which might be a read error. DNA of the CDR3: TGTGCCAGCAGCCCGGGACAGGGGTCCTCTAATTCACCCCTCCACTTT. Translated: CASSPGQGSSNSPLHF. The chain carries TRBV5-4 and TRBJ1-6, with TRBD1 matching over 10 bases. The CDR3 extends over 16 amino acids. CDR1 is SGHNT and CDR2 is YYREEE in the germline V gene (reference sequence). Looking up the rest from reference TRBV5-4 and TRBJ1-6 gives the full variable domain: ETGVTQSPTHLIKTRGQQVTLRCSSQSGHNTVSWYQQALGQGPQFIFQYYREEENGRGNFPPRFSGLQFPNYSSELNVNALELDDSALYLCASSPGQGSSNSPLHFGNGTRLTVT.

J is TRBJ1-6 and V is TRBV7-2; TRBD1 agrees at 7 bases. Germline CDR1 and CDR2: SGHTA and FQGNSA. The CDR3 runs 19 residues. V dropped 4 bases and J dropped 7; count of bases not matched to a gene: 19. This chain's CDR3 is CASSSDYRGLTFRNSPLHF. Here the CDR3 DNA reads TGTGCCAGCAGCTCAGACTACAGGGGTCTAACATTTAGGAATTCACCCCTCCACTTT.

This rearrangement joins TRBV7-2 to TRBJ2-7, with TRBD2 matching 10 bases. There are 19 residues in the CDR3. V was pared by 2 bases and J by 5 bases, with 18 bases of the junction left unmatched. Germline V lookup: CDR1 SGHTA, CDR2 FQGNSA. In DNA form, the CDR3 reads TGTGCCAGCAGCTTAATCCATTCGGGGAGCAGCGGGGGGGCCAACGAGCAGTACTTC. As protein: CASSLIHSGSSGGANEQYF.

This clone has just one count. The chain combines TRBV19 with TRBJ1-1; D unresolved. With 4 bases removed from V and 5 bases from J, the gap between germline ends came to 8 bases. The CDR3 covers 12 residues. In germline, CDR1 is LNHDA, CDR2 SQIVND (reference sequence). CDR3 DNA sequence: TGTGCCAGTAGTAAGTTGGGGACTGAAGCTTTCTTT. This encodes CASSKLGTEAFF.

The rearrangement links TRBV7-2 to TRBJ2-3; 7 positions match TRBD1. The CDR3 length is 14 residues. With V trimmed by 5 bases and J by 1 base, 3 bases remained unmatched. Germline V lookup: CDR1 SGHTA, CDR2 FQGNSA. CDR3 region: CASSPGQGTDTQYF. In nucleotides, the CDR3 is TGTGCCAGCAGCCCAGGACAGGGCACAGATACGCAGTATTTT. Filled out from reference TRBV7-2 and TRBJ2-3, the complete variable domain reads GAGVSQSPSNKVTEKGKDVELRCDPISGHTALYWYRQSLGQGLEFLIYFQGNSAPDKSGLPSDRFSAERTGGSVSTLTIQRTQQEDSAVYLCASSPGQGTDTQYFGPGTRLTVL.

CDR3 coding DNA: TGTGCCAGCAGTGGCAGGGGGCTCTCCTACAATGAGCAGTTCTTC. It is translated as CASSGRGLSYNEQFF. J is TRBJ2-1 and V is TRBV25-1; 8 bases map to TRBD1. Germline V lookup: CDR1 MGHDK, CDR2 SYGVNS. The CDR3 contains 15 residues. J gave up 0 bases and V 4 bases, and 2 bases lay outside the gene matches.